The clone carrying this T cell receptor (beta chain) was counted between two and nine times. Its target is unknown. The sample belongs to a study of cytomegalovirus exposure and HLA in healthy donors. General study findings and limits: Most subjects' HLA-A and HLA-B alleles were reportedly predicted from TCR beta sequences. In presence/absence analyses, roughly uniform sequencing depth across donors was assumed. TCR beta chain V- and J-gene trimming was linked, in a later analysis, to a missense variant in DCLRE1C.

Primers: 60 Vbeta forward and 13 Jbeta reverse. Only in-frame clones appear in the TCRdb table, and some are missing; sequencing was by immunoSEQ multiplex PCR. The sample carries some 78,000 clones, over 70% recorded once. CDR1 and CDR2 (germline): SGHNT, YYREEE (reference sequence). The CDR3 length is 12 residues. V was trimmed by 7 bases and J by 2 bases, leaving 8 bases between them. The material sequenced was PBMCs. The TCR originated in a man aged 35 to 55 in good health and CMV-seropositive. The rearrangement joins TRBV5-4 to TRBJ2-3; the D is unclear. This CDR3 is CASGSFTDTQYF. In DNA, the CDR3 is TGTGCCAGCGGTAGCTTCACAGATACGCAGTATTTT.